This TCR beta chain originates from a study of T cells after yellow fever vaccination. V was shortened by 4 bases and J by 7 bases, with 15 bases between the two germline ends. The CDR3 length is 13 residues. The germline gives CDR1 SGHRS, CDR2 YFSETQ. TCRdb reanalysed the 5' RACE reads using MiXCR and keeps one entry per CDR3 protein. The sample has some 120,000 distinct CDR3 sequences, around 7.7% seen once; the top ten hold roughly 2.5%. This clonotype was picked up many times. The sequence was obtained from a man in his late teens or twenties who received the YFV17D yellow fever vaccine. The sequenced sample was CD4+ T cells sorted from PBMCs, obtained 10 to 11 days after the first yellow fever vaccination. J is TRBJ2-7 and V is TRBV5-1, with D tentatively TRBD1 (6 bases). The chain's CDR3 is CASSIDQTGEQYF. DNA of the CDR3: TGCGCCAGCAGCATCGATCAAACAGGGGAGCAGTACTTC.